This passage covers 27 T cell receptor beta chains from one sample sequenced in a study of T-cell memory formation after mild COVID-19. Each CDR3 protein is one row after TCRdb ran MiXCR on the 5' RACE reads. The profile covers about 180,000 distinct CDR3 sequences, with about a fifth appearing a single time and under 4.5% taken by the ten largest. Sequences were obtained from PBMCs or a T cell subset sorted from them (not recorded which). The receptors were gathered from a man between 18 and 35 years old who had mild COVID-19 (a few samples of this study predate the infection). Cell type and time point are not known.

V and J are TRBV5-1 and TRBJ1-3; D unclear. CDR1 SGHRS and CDR2 YFSETQ come from the germline V gene. This CDR3 has 14 amino acids. The ends were cut back, 2 bases at V and 3 bases at J, with 9 bases in the middle. The CDR3, as DNA: TGCGCCAGCAGCTTAACAGCTTTTGGAAACACCATATATTTT. This translates into CASSLTAFGNTIYF. Variable domain in full (rest from reference TRBV5-1 and TRBJ1-3): KAGVTQTPRYLIKTRGQQVTLSCSPISGHRSVSWYQQTPGQGLQFLFEYFSETQRNKGNFPGRFSGRQFSNSRSEMNVSTLELGDSALYLCASSLTAFGNTIYFGEGSWLTVV.

The chain links TRBV5-5 to TRBJ2-3, with D possibly matching TRBD2 (6 bases). CDR3 size: 14 residues. Germline V gene data show CDR1 as SGHKS and CDR2 as YYEKEE (reference sequence). V lost 4 bases and J 2 bases, leaving 11 bases between the germline ends. The CDR3 region is CASSTGLYTDTQYF. In DNA, the CDR3 is TGTGCCAGCAGCACTGGACTATACACAGATACGCAGTATTTT.

The V and J genes are TRBV5-6 and TRBJ2-3; TRBD2 agrees at 14 bases. The J segment lost 10 bases and the V segment lost 2 bases, leaving 9 bases of the junction unmatched. The CDR3 runs 16 residues. Germline V gene sequence: CDR1 SGHDT, CDR2 YYEEEE. The CDR3 is CASSFRTSGGRRSQYF. CDR3 DNA: TGTGCCAGCAGCTTCAGGACTAGCGGGGGGCGGCGGTCGCAGTATTTT. The whole variable domain, remainder taken from reference TRBV5-6 and TRBJ2-3, is DAGVTQSPTHLIKTRGQQVTLRCSPKSGHDTVSWYQQALGQGPQFIFQYYEEEERQRGNFPDRFSGHQFPNYSSELNVNALLLGDSALYLCASSFRTSGGRRSQYFGPGTRLTVL.

This clonotype has only a few counts. The chain is built from TRBV7-2 and TRBJ2-1; 8 bases map to TRBD1. V trimming: 5 bases; J trimming: 0 bases; junction bases outside the gene matches: 3. Germline CDR1 is SGHTA and CDR2 is FQGNSA. The CDR3 is made up of 15 amino acids. The CDR3 nucleotides read TGTGCCAGCAGCCAGGACAGGGCCTCCTACAATGAGCAGTTCTTC. The encoded protein is CASSQDRASYNEQFF.

This clonotype appeared many times. This chain uses TRBV5-1 with TRBJ2-3; no clear D gene. Trimming stripped 4 bases from V and 4 bases from J, with 10 bases between. The CDR3 extends over 13 amino acids. Germline V lookup: CDR1 SGHRS, CDR2 YFSETQ. CDR3 in amino acids: CASSLEFPDTQYF. The CDR3 nucleotides read TGCGCCAGCAGCCTCGAATTCCCAGATACGCAGTATTTT.

The chain uses TRBV12-3 or TRBV12-4 and TRBJ2-5; D ambiguous. This CDR3 contains 10 residues. V was trimmed by 1 base and J by 9 bases, leaving 3 bases between them. The CDR3 region has the DNA TGTGCCAGCAGTTTAGGGGCCCAGTACTTC. It yields the protein CASSLGAQYF.

Only a few counts were recorded for this clonotype. J is TRBJ2-7 and V is TRBV28, with TRBD2 as a possible D gene (5 bases). Germline CDR1 reads MDHEN; CDR2 reads SYDVKM. This CDR3 is 13 amino acids long. The V gene lost 6 bases and the J gene lost 6 bases, with 15 bases spanning the gap. CDR3 protein: CASRSGLWGEQYV. CDR3 bases: TGTGCCAGCAGGTCCGGACTCTGGGGCGAGCAGTACGTC.

This sequence joins TRBV30 and TRBJ1-1; D not certain. V shed 0 bases and J shed 9 bases, with 8 bases lying between them. The CDR3 extends over 11 amino acids. Looked up from germline, CDR1 is GTSNPN and CDR2 is SVGIG (reference sequence). The CDR3 spells CAWSVGIQAFF. CDR3 DNA sequence: TGTGCCTGGAGTGTAGGTATCCAAGCTTTCTTT.

The chain recombines TRBV7-2 with TRBJ1-5; D not resolved. V was trimmed by 2 bases and J by 7 bases, leaving 9 bases between them. The CDR3 has 13 amino acids. The germline gives CDR1 SGHTA, CDR2 FQGNSA. The CDR3, as DNA: TGTGCCAGCAGCTTACAAGTCGGGCAGCCCCAGCATTTT. It is translated as CASSLQVGQPQHF.

The sample holds a few counts of this clonotype. The genes are TRBV11-3 and TRBJ2-3; D perhaps matches TRBD2 (6 bases). This CDR3 has 14 residues. Germline CDR1 is SGHNT and CDR2 is YENEEA. V was trimmed by 2 bases and J by 4 bases, leaving 10 bases between them. The CDR3 nucleotides read TGTGCCAGCAGCTTAACAAGGGAGGCAGATACGCAGTATTTT. Translating it yields CASSLTREADTQYF.

At least ten counts were recorded for this clonotype. The CDR3 DNA reads TGTGCCAGCAGCGACACAGGGAGAGATACGCAGTATTTT. It encodes CASSDTGRDTQYF. The chain links TRBV5-6 to TRBJ2-3; possible D gene TRBD1, 6 bases. In germline, CDR1 is SGHDT, CDR2 YYEEEE. Deletions cut 4 bases from V and 5 bases from J, with 11 bases between. CDR3 length: 13 residues.

The chain combines TRBV11-2 with TRBJ1-1; D is undetermined. Germline CDR1 and CDR2: SGHAT and FQNNGV. This CDR3 region has 12 residues. V was cut by 6 bases and J by 5 bases, with 10 bases left in between. The CDR3 sequence is CASRAVGTEAFF. DNA of the CDR3: TGTGCCAGCAGGGCTGTGGGAACTGAAGCTTTCTTT.

This clonotype has a handful of counts. The chain combines TRBV6-5 with TRBJ1-2; D gene uncertain. CDR1 MNHEY and CDR2 SVGAGI come from the germline V gene. The ends were cut back, 4 bases at V and 7 bases at J, with 13 bases in the middle. The CDR3 runs to 13 residues. The CDR3 coding sequence is TGTGCCAGCAGTTCCCGGTCCATTCCTGGCTACACCTTC. This translates into CASSSRSIPGYTF.

The V call is TRBV27, the J call TRBJ1-5; 7 bases are a match to TRBD1. The V gene's germline CDR1 is MNHEY and CDR2 SMNVEV (reference sequence). V gave up 8 bases and J gave up 6 bases; unmatched junction bases: 13. This CDR3 contains 15 residues. Here the CDR3 reads CASRRIDRAGQPQHF. In DNA, the CDR3 is TGTGCCAGCCGACGAATCGACAGGGCGGGTCAGCCCCAGCATTTT.

V gene TRBV6-6 combines with J gene TRBJ2-7, with D possibly matching TRBD2 (6 bases). Germline CDR1 MNHNY, CDR2 SVGAGI (reference sequence). The CDR3 consists of 15 residues. V lost 2 bases and J lost 0, with 11 bases in between. The DNA for the CDR3 is TGTGCCAGCAGTTACGCGGGATCATACTCCTACGAGCAGTACGTC. The encoded protein is CASSYAGSYSYEQYV.

In its sample, this clonotype was seen a few times. The chain is built from TRBV20-1 and TRBJ2-3; D unclear. V lost 0 bases and J 2 bases, leaving 9 bases between the germline ends. In germline, CDR1 is DFQATT, CDR2 SNEGSKA (reference sequence). The CDR3 contains 14 residues. The CDR3 here is CSARDNRLTDTQYF. In DNA form, the CDR3 reads TGCAGTGCTAGAGATAATAGGCTCACAGATACGCAGTATTTT.

This chain uses TRBV7-2 with TRBJ1-5; no clear D. Trimming stripped 1 base from V and 4 bases from J, with 8 bases between. This CDR3 is 14 amino acids long. The germline gives CDR1 SGHTA, CDR2 FQGNSA. For the CDR3, the DNA is TGTGCCAGCAGCTTAGGATTTGGAAATCAGCCCCAGCATTTT. Translated, it gives CASSLGFGNQPQHF.

The chain couples TRBV6-5 to TRBJ2-1; D is ambiguous. Germline V CDR1 and CDR2: MNHEY, SVGAGI. V dropped 5 bases and J dropped 12 bases, with 8 bases sitting between them. This CDR3 has 10 residues. For the CDR3, the DNA is TGTGCCAGCAGTCTCCTGAGGCAGTTCTTC. Protein: CASSLLRQFF.

This clonotype was seen once. The genes are TRBV19 and TRBJ2-2; 7 positions agree with TRBD1. CDR3 length equals 16 residues. V shed 7 bases and J 0 bases; nucleotides not matched to a gene: 8. In germline, CDR1 is LNHDA, CDR2 SQIVND (reference sequence). The CDR3 DNA reads TGTGCCAGTACAGACGGACAGGATGCGAACACCGGGGAGCTGTTTTTT. Amino acids: CASTDGQDANTGELFF. The variable domain in full, with the rest retrieved from reference TRBV19 and TRBJ2-2, is DGGITQSPKYLFRKEGQNVTLSCEQNLNHDAMYWYRQDPGQGLRLIYYSQIVNDFQKGDIAEGYSVSREKKESFPLTVTSAQKNPTAFYLCASTDGQDANTGELFFGEGSRLTVL.

This clonotype occurred a few times. In DNA form, the CDR3 reads TGCGCCAGCAGCCAAACCAGCGGGGGGCGAGGCTACACCTTC. The encoded protein is CASSQTSGGRGYTF. The chain uses TRBV4-1 and TRBJ1-2; D perhaps matches TRBD1 (6 bases). V was clipped by 2 bases and J by 8 bases, with 15 bases between them. Germline CDR1 reads MGHRA; CDR2 reads YSYEKL. The CDR3 is made up of 14 amino acids.

This clonotype has a handful of counts. V is TRBV13 and J is TRBJ2-3; the D gene is possibly TRBD1 (5 bases). CDR3 size: 12 residues. Trimming cost V 5 bases and J 9 bases, with 12 bases left between them. From germline, CDR1 is PRHDT and CDR2 FYEKMQ (reference sequence). This CDR3 is CASSPSRATQYF. The CDR3, as DNA: TGTGCCAGCAGCCCGTCCAGGGCCACGCAGTATTTT.

V is TRBV3-1 and J is TRBJ2-4; 9 bases fit TRBD2. CDR1 is LGHDT and CDR2 is YNNKEL in the germline V gene (reference sequence). This CDR3 comprises 13 residues. V shed 3 bases, J shed 12 bases, and the junction held 6 bases outside the gene matches. Here the CDR3 DNA reads TGTGCCAGCAGCCAGGGACTAGCAGCCGATCAGTACTTC. It codes for CASSQGLAADQYF.

This clonotype appeared a few times. CDR3 loop: CASSRWSGDSTDTQYF. CDR3 in DNA: TGTGCCAGCAGCCGCTGGAGCGGGGATAGCACAGATACGCAGTATTTT. The chain combines TRBV7-3 with TRBJ2-3; 7 nucleotides line up with TRBD2. CDR1 SGHTA and CDR2 FQGTGA come from the germline V gene. The V segment lost 5 bases and the J segment 0 bases; nucleotides outside the gene matches: 8. The CDR3 is 16 residues long.

The V gene is TRBV29-1, the J gene TRBJ2-5; D perhaps matches TRBD1 (6 bases). CDR3 size: 13 residues. The germline CDR1 and CDR2 sequences are SQVTM and ANQGSEA. Between the trimmed V and J ends, which lost 3 bases and 4 bases, there was a span of 12 bases. CDR3 region: CSVDWGRGETQYF. The DNA for the CDR3 is TGCAGCGTTGATTGGGGGCGAGGAGAGACCCAGTACTTC.

The V call is TRBV6-2 or TRBV6-3, the J call TRBJ2-7, with D perhaps given as TRBD1 or TRBD2 (5 bases each). Germline lookup yields CDR1 MNHEY and CDR2 SVGEGT. The length of the CDR3 is 14 residues. V lost 7 bases and J lost 1, with 14 bases in between. The CDR3 sequence: CASTIRDESYEQYF. The CDR3 DNA follows: TGTGCCAGCACCATCCGGGACGAGTCCTACGAGCAGTACTTC.

This clonotype was counted only a few times. The rearrangement links TRBV6-5 to TRBJ1-3; D gene ambiguous. The germline V and J ends were trimmed by 7 bases and 0 bases, with 7 bases remaining between them. Germline CDR1 MNHEY, CDR2 SVGAGI. The CDR3 sequence is 13 residues long. CDR3 region: CASTDFSGNTIYF. CDR3 sequence (DNA): TGTGCCAGCACCGACTTCTCTGGAAACACCATATATTTT.

J is TRBJ1-3 and V is TRBV6-5; D ambiguous. Trimming cost V 0 bases and J 0 bases, with 6 bases left between them. In germline, CDR1 is MNHEY, CDR2 SVGAGI. The CDR3 is 15 amino acids. CDR3 in amino acids: CASSYSKGSGNTIYF. CDR3 bases: TGTGCCAGCAGTTACTCGAAGGGCTCTGGAAACACCATATATTTT.